Below, one T cell receptor beta chain is given with its context. This clone has a single count. It lacks a known antigen. No per-base quality is available; no much larger clone lies one base away. The data originate from a study of blood T cell repertoires in COVID-19 (dated by TCRdb to the early 2020s). With respect to the entire study: Samples from collaborators originated in the United States, Italy and Spain and spanned both the acute and convalescent phases of COVID-19. The material from the prospective study consisted of cDNA or gDNA derived from T cells, B-cell-depleted T cells, or PBMCs. Deeply sampled blood TCRbeta repertoires from subjects exposed to, actively infected with, or recovered from COVID-19 were included in the dataset. The repertoires were made available in a free public database intended to serve as a resource for research on the immune response to SARS-CoV-2. The samples were drawn from two sources: the first 160 participants of the ongoing ImmuneRACE study, and fewer than 1,500 subjects contributed by 6 global collaborators. The sample metadata nearly always contained a de-identified subject ID, COVID-19 status, age in years and sex. Where available, HLA class I and class II types were obtained from metadata supplied by the sample provider rather than from assay-based typing. Findings and caveats that apply to the study as a whole: How much clinical and demographic metadata was included differed by source and by participant, and the metadata was provided uncurated.

TCRbeta CDR3 regions were amplified from genomic DNA by means of the immunoSEQ Assay, a bias-controlled multiplex PCR. In the authors' own workflow: Nucleated cell counts per sample were estimated from amplification of reference gene primers within the assay. To quantify the absolute abundance of each unique TCRbeta CDR3 rearrangement, sequence reads were collapsed and filtered. For each sample, productive Simpson clonality was calculated by taking the square root of Simpson's diversity index across productive rearrangements. What TCRdb holds here is the immuneACCESS table cut down to in-frame rearrangements. Part of the clones is not present; checked against another copy, under half of the missing clones reflect an unresolved V gene, and the others are unexplained. The DNA gave D and trimming, while V, J and clone size come from that table. The sample includes more than 200,000 clones, with about 90% observed a single time. Together, the top ten hold less than 14% of the sample.

Sequences SGHRS (CDR1) and YFSETQ (CDR2) are obtained from the germline V gene. From the cysteine up to the phenylalanine, the CDR3 has a length of 15 residues. Only the CDR3 portion is preserved as DNA: 45 bases, with reading frame beginning at the first base. Trimming accounts for 4 bases at V and 4 bases at J, while the number of junction bases matched to no gene is 6. Enrolling through a virtual design, the prospective study's participants ranged in age from roughly 18 to 90 years and lived across around 25 United States geographic areas. Cohort assignment in the prospective study relied on participant-reported clinical history from a screening survey and a study questionnaire. Recovered participants in ImmuneRACE Cohort 3 were defined as having two consecutive negative NP/OP PCR tests, clearance from a healthcare professional, or resolution of symptoms. In the prospective study, mobile phlebotomists collected whole blood, serum and a nasopharyngeal or oropharyngeal swab from each participant. Prospective study participants could optionally give additional blood draws and questionnaires over an approximately 2-month period. Blood samples from the prospective study were shipped frozen or at room temperature prior to DNA extraction.

The sequenced sample was PBMCs or T cells enriched from blood (not recorded which). The receptor was isolated from a young man who had recovered from COVID-19. The chain employs TRBV5-1 and TRBJ2-7; 12 of the junction bases match TRBD2. The encoded CDR3 is CASSRGTSGQYEQYF. The DNA is TGCGCCAGCAGCCGAGGGACTAGCGGGCAATACGAGCAGTACTTC. The CDR3 plus the reference TRBV5-1 and TRBJ2-7 genes for the other parts give the full variable domain: KAGVTQTPRYLIKTRGQQVTLSCSPISGHRSVSWYQQTPGQGLQFLFEYFSETQRNKGNFPGRFSGRQFSNSRSEMNVSTLELGDSALYLCASSRGTSGQYEQYFGPGTRLTVT.